The entry below describes one T cell receptor (beta chain). This record comes from a study of PD-1 blockade in classical Hodgkin lymphoma. The overall study: Patients in the cohort were put on intravenous nivolumab, 3 mg/kg every 2 weeks.

Every single patient, without exception, relapsed after autologous stem cell transplantation, and brentuximab vedotin exposure varied. The protocol was immunoSEQ multiplex PCR, while the TCRdb copy is restricted to in-frame clones and leaves out a portion. This repertoire shows under 30,000 clones, approximately 74% found once; its top ten account for more than 3%. This CDR3 is 16 amino acids long. CDR1 SGHRS and CDR2 YFSETQ come from the germline V gene. The V gene lost 2 bases and the J gene lost 1 base, with 12 bases spanning the gap. The specimen was peripheral blood mononuclear cells (PBMCs), collected before the second cycle of nivolumab. The chain links TRBV5-1 to TRBJ2-2, with TRBD2 as a possible D gene (6 bases). This sequence originates from a human donor with classical Hodgkin lymphoma. CDR3 DNA sequence: TGCGCCAGCAGCTTAACGATGGGGGGGAACACCGGGGAGCTGTTTTTT. This codes for CASSLTMGGNTGELFF.